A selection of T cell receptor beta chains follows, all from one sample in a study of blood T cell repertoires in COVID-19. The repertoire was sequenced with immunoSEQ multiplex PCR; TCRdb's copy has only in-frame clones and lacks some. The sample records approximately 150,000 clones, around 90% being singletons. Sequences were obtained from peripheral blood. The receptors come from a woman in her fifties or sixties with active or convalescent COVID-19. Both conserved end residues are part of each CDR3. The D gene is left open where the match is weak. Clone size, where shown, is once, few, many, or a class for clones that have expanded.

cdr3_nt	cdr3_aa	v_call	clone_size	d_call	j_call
TGTGCAAGTCGCCTCCCCAGGACTATATACTACGAGCAGTACTTC	CASRLPRTIYYEQYF	TRBV12-2	.	.	TRBJ2-7
TGTGCCAGCAGTGACACCGGCACGGGACTCCGAGGGATCTCCTATAATTCACCCCTCCACTTT	CASSDTGTGLRGISYNSPLHF	TRBV6-4	once	.	TRBJ1-6
TGCGCCAGCAGCCAAGGTTTCGCCCGGGGGGCCCCGAACACTGAAGCTTTCTTT	CASSQGFARGAPNTEAFF	TRBV4-3	once	.	TRBJ1-1
TGTGCCTGGAGGTTCCAGGGGAGAGGGAGCTACGAGCAGTACTTC	CAWRFQGRGSYEQYF	TRBV30	.	.	TRBJ2-7
TGTGCCATCAGTGGCTCCGGGACTAGCGTAGATACGCAGTATTTT	CAISGSGTSVDTQYF	TRBV10-3	.	TRBD2	TRBJ2-3
TGCGCCAGCAGCCATGTTGACAGGGAGTCAGAAAAACTGTTTTTT	CASSHVDRESEKLFF	TRBV4-1	few	TRBD1	TRBJ1-4
TGTGCCAGCAGTGACCAGAGGGATGGGACGGGACAGGGCGGTAGCAATCAGCCCCAGCATTTT	CASSDQRDGTGQGGSNQPQHF	TRBV6-4	.	TRBD1	TRBJ1-5
TGTGCCAGCAGCCATCGACGGACAGGAGAGACCCAGTACTTC	CASSHRRTGETQYF	TRBV7-9	.	TRBD1	TRBJ2-5
TGTGCCAGCTCACCAAGCGGGCAGAACACCGGGGAGCTGTTTTTT	CASSPSGQNTGELFF	TRBV18	.	.	TRBJ2-2
TGTGCCAGCAGGCCAGGGGGTCGATACGAGCAGTACTTC	CASRPGGRYEQYF	TRBV6-5	.	TRBD1	TRBJ2-7
TGTGCCAGCAGCTTAGGCCGGGGGCAGGGGGCCATGACCCAGCATTTT	CASSLGRGQGAMTQHF	TRBV13	few	TRBD1	TRBJ1-5
TGCGCCAGCAGCCAAGATAGGGCAGGGGGTTTCTATGGCTACACCTTC	CASSQDRAGGFYGYTF	TRBV4-1	.	TRBD1	TRBJ1-2
TGTGCCACCAGTGACGCAGGGGGCCCCGATACGCAGTATTTT	CATSDAGGPDTQYF	TRBV24-1	.	TRBD1	TRBJ2-3
TGTGCCAGCAGTGAACGAGGGACAGTTCAGTTCTTC	CASSERGTVQFF	TRBV2	.	TRBD1	TRBJ2-1
TGTGCCAGCAGCTCCACCGGGACAGGGGCAGATACGCAGTATTTT	CASSSTGTGADTQYF	TRBV7-2	.	TRBD1	TRBJ2-3
TGCAGCGCCGGACTGGGCACAGATACGCAGTATTTT	CSAGLGTDTQYF	TRBV29-1	.	.	TRBJ2-3
TGTGCCAGCAGCGCCCAGGGACAGGGGGCGGGTGAGCAGTACTTC	CASSAQGQGAGEQYF	TRBV7-3	.	TRBD1	TRBJ2-7
TGCGCCAGCAGCTTGGCACTAGCGGGGAGCACAGATACGCAGTATTTT	CASSLALAGSTDTQYF	TRBV5-1	.	TRBD2	TRBJ2-3
TGCGCCAGCAGCCAAGTGTTCGGAGGAGGGCTAGCGGGGGAACAAGAGACCCAGTACTTC	CASSQVFGGGLAGEQETQYF	TRBV4-3	.	TRBD2	TRBJ2-5
TGCGCCAGCAGCTTTACAACGAACACTGAAGCTTTCTTT	CASSFTTNTEAFF	TRBV5-1	.	.	TRBJ1-1
TGCAGCGCCAACTTCAGGATCGAGGGCACCGGGGAGCTGTTTTTT	CSANFRIEGTGELFF	TRBV29-1	.	.	TRBJ2-2
TGCGCCAGCAGCTTGGGCAGCGGGGTACAAGAGACCCAGTACTTC	CASSLGSGVQETQYF	TRBV5-1	once	TRBD2	TRBJ2-5
TGTGCCAGCAGCTTAGATTGGGGGCTAGCGGGGACCACAGAAGAGACCCAGTACTTC	CASSLDWGLAGTTEETQYF	TRBV11-2	.	TRBD2	TRBJ2-5
TGTGCCAGCAGCCCACAGGGAGGGGTTCAGGCCGGGGAGCTGTTTTTT	CASSPQGGVQAGELFF	TRBV7-3	.	.	TRBJ2-2
TGTGCCAGCTCACCACCAGTTTACGGAGGACTGAACACTGAAGCTTTCTTT	CASSPPVYGGLNTEAFF	TRBV18	once	.	TRBJ1-1
TGTGCCAGCAGCTTACGGTGGAGCCAAGAGACCCAGTACTTC	CASSLRWSQETQYF	TRBV7-8	.	.	TRBJ2-5
TGTGCCAGCTCACCACGGACAGGGGATAATGAAAAACTGTTTTTT	CASSPRTGDNEKLFF	TRBV18	.	TRBD1	TRBJ1-4
TGTGCCAGCAGTCTCGGACAGGGGGATGGCTATGGCTACACCTTC	CASSLGQGDGYGYTF	TRBV28	few	TRBD1	TRBJ1-2
TGTGCCAGCAGCTTTAAATGGGGGCTTGGCTATGGCTACACCTTC	CASSFKWGLGYGYTF	TRBV5-6	.	.	TRBJ1-2
TGCAGCGTTCAGGGTTCTAGCGGGGCCTACAATGAGCAGTTCTTC	CSVQGSSGAYNEQFF	TRBV29-1	once	TRBD2	TRBJ2-1
TGTGCCAGCAGTGAATTTCGACAATTGAACACTGAAGCTTTCTTT	CASSEFRQLNTEAFF	TRBV6-1	.	.	TRBJ1-1
TGTGCCAGCAGTTCGGTTCCGAACACTGAAGCTTTCTTT	CASSSVPNTEAFF	TRBV27	.	.	TRBJ1-1
TGCGCCAGCAGCTTGGGTCCGGGACAGGGGGCTAACACTGAAGCTTTCTTT	CASSLGPGQGANTEAFF	TRBV5-1	.	TRBD1	TRBJ1-1
TGTGCCATCAGTGAGCGGGGGATATACACAGATACGCAGTATTTT	CAISERGIYTDTQYF	TRBV10-3	.	.	TRBJ2-3
TGTGCCAGCAGCTTAGGACTAGCGGGGGGGCCGGCCAAAAACATTCAGTACTTC	CASSLGLAGGPAKNIQYF	TRBV7-8	.	TRBD2	TRBJ2-4
TGTGCCAGCAGCCCAGTGTCGGGACTAAGCACCGGGGAGCTGTTTTTT	CASSPVSGLSTGELFF	TRBV7-2	.	TRBD2	TRBJ2-2
TGTGCCTGGAGTGTGGGGACTACTCAGGACGAGCAGTACTTC	CAWSVGTTQDEQYF	TRBV30	.	TRBD2	TRBJ2-7
TGTGCCTGGAGTGGAGGCTCCGGAAACACCATATATTTT	CAWSGGSGNTIYF	TRBV30	.	.	TRBJ1-3
TGTGCCATCAGCCAACCGACAGGGGATCAGCATTTT	CAISQPTGDQHF	TRBV10-3	.	TRBD1	TRBJ1-5
TGTGCCAGCAGCCCAGGACAGTTATATGGCTACACCTTC	CASSPGQLYGYTF	TRBV7-2	.	.	TRBJ1-2
TGTGCCAGCAGCACCTCAAGACTTAGGAGCTCCTACGAGCAGTACTTC	CASSTSRLRSSYEQYF	TRBV7-2	.	.	TRBJ2-7
TGCGCCAGCAGCCGACAAACTACGGGGGGAGCCTATAATTCACCCCTCCACTTT	CASSRQTTGGAYNSPLHF	TRBV4-1	.	.	TRBJ1-6
TGCGCCAGCAGCTTATCATCCCCGACGGGGACCGGGGAGCTGTTTTTT	CASSLSSPTGTGELFF	TRBV5-1	.	.	TRBJ2-2
TGCAGCGTTACAACAGGCTCAACTAATGAAAAACTGTTTTTT	CSVTTGSTNEKLFF	TRBV29-1	.	.	TRBJ1-4
TGCGCCAGCAGTTCCGGGACAGGGGTTTCTGGCTACACCTTC	CASSSGTGVSGYTF	TRBV4-1	once	TRBD1	TRBJ1-2
TGTGCCATCAGTGAGTCATCAGGGCCAAACTATGGCTACACCTTC	CAISESSGPNYGYTF	TRBV10-3	.	.	TRBJ1-2
TGTGCCAGCAGCCAGTATAGTCCCGATACGCAGTATTTT	CASSQYSPDTQYF	TRBV3-1/TRBV3-2	.	.	TRBJ2-3
TGTGCCAGCAGCACCGGACTGATGACTAATGAAAAACTGTTTTTT	CASSTGLMTNEKLFF	TRBV7-2	.	.	TRBJ1-4
TGTGCCAGCAGCCCTCGGGGCGGGGGACTTCCCGGGGAGCTGTTTTTT	CASSPRGGGLPGELFF	TRBV7-8	once	TRBD2	TRBJ2-2
TGCGCCAGCAGCTTAGTAGCGGGGGATTACGAGCAGTACTTC	CASSLVAGDYEQYF	TRBV5-1	.	TRBD2	TRBJ2-7